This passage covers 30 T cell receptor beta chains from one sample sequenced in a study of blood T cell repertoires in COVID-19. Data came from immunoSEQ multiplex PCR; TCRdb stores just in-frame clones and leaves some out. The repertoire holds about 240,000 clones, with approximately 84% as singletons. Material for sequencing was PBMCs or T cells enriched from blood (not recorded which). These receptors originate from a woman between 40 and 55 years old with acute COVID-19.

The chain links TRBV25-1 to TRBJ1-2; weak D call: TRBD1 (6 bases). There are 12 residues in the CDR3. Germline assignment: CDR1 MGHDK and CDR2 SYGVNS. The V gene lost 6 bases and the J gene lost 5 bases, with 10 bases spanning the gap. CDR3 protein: CASRAQGYGYTF. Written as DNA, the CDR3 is TGTGCCAGCAGGGCACAGGGTTATGGCTACACCTTC.

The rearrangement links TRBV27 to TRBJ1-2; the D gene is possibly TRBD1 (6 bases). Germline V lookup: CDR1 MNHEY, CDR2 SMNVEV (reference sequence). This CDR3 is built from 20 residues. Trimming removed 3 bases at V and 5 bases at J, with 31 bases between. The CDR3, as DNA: TGTGCCAGCAGTTTGTTTCCGAATGCCAGGGGACGCGGTGGGCAGTATGGCTACACCTTC. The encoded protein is CASSLFPNARGRGGQYGYTF.

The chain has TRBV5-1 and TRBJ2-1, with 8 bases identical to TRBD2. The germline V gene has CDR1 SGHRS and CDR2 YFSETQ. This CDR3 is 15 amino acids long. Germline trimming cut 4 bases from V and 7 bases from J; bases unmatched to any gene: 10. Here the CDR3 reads CASSPGGGVINEQFF. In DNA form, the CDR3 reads TGCGCCAGCAGCCCGGGAGGGGGGGTAATTAATGAGCAGTTCTTC.

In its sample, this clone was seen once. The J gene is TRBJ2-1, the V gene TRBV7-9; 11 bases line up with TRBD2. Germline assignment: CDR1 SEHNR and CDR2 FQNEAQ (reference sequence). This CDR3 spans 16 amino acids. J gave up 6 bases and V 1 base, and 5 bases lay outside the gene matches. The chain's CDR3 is CASSLVLTSGGNEQFF. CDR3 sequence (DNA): TGTGCCAGCAGCTTAGTTCTAACTAGCGGGGGCAATGAGCAGTTCTTC.

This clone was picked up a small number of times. DNA for the CDR3: TGTGCCAGCAGCCACAGGACAGGCGGGACCGGGGAGCTGTTTTTT. Protein product: CASSHRTGGTGELFF. The chain employs TRBV7-2 and TRBJ2-2, with TRBD1 matching 7 bases. Per germline, CDR1 SGHTA and CDR2 FQGNSA. The CDR3 sequence is 15 residues long. V shed 5 bases, J shed 5 bases, and the junction held 8 bases outside the gene matches.

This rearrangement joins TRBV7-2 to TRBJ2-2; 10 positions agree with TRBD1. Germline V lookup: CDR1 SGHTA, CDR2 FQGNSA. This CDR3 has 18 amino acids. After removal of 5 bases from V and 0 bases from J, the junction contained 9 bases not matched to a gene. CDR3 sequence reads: CASSPELDRGPNTGELFF. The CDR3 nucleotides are TGTGCCAGCAGCCCAGAACTCGACAGGGGGCCGAACACCGGGGAGCTGTTTTTT.

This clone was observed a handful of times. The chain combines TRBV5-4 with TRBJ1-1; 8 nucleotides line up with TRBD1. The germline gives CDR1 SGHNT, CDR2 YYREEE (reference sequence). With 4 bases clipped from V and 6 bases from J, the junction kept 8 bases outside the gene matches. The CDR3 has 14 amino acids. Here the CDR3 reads CASSAQTGDAEAFF. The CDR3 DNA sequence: TGTGCCAGCAGCGCGCAGACAGGGGATGCTGAAGCTTTCTTT.

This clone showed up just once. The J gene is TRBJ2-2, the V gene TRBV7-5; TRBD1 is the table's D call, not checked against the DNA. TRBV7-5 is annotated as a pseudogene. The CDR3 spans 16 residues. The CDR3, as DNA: TGTGTCAGAAGCCCTAACAGGGGGCGAAAAGGCGGGGAGCTGTTTTTT. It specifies CVRSPNRGRKGGELFF.

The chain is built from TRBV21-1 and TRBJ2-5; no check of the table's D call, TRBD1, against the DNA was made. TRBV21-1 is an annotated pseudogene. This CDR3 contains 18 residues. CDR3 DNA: TGTGCCAGCAAGGAAGGGGCGATACCCGCAGGGTACCAAGAGACCCAGTACTTC. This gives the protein CASKEGAIPAGYQETQYF.

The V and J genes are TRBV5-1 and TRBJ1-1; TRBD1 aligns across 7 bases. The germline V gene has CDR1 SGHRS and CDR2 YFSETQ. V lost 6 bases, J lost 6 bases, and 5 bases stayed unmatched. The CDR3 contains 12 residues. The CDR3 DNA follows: TGCGCCAGCACCTTAACAGGGGCTGAAGCTTTCTTT. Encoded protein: CASTLTGAEAFF.

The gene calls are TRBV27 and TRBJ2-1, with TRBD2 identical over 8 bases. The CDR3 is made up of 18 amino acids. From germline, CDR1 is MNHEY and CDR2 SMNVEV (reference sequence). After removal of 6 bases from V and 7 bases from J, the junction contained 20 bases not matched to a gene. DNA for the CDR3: TGTGCCAGCAGAAATTTAAAATTAGCGGGAAAAAGGGTGAATGAGCAGTTCTTC. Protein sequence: CASRNLKLAGKRVNEQFF.

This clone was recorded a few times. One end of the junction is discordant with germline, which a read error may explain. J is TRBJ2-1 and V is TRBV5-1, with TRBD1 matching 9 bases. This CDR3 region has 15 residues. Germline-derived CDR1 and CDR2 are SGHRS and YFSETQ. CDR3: CASTLTTGGGGEQFF. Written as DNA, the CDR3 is TGCGCCAGCACCTTGACCACAGGGGGCGGAGGGGAGCAGTTCTTC.

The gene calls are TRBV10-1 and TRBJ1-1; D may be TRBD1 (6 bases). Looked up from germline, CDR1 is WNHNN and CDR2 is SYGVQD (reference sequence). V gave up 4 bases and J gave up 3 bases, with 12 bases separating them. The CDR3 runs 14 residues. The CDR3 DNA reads TGCGCCAGCAGTGCCGGGGGGCTGTACACTGAAGCTTTCTTT. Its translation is CASSAGGLYTEAFF.

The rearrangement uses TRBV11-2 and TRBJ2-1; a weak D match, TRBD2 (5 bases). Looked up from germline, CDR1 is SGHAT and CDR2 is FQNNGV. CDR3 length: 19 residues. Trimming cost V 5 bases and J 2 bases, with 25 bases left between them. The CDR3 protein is CASSARRTSPAGAYNEQFF. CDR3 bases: TGTGCCAGCAGCGCCCGAAGGACTTCCCCTGCCGGCGCCTACAATGAGCAGTTCTTC.

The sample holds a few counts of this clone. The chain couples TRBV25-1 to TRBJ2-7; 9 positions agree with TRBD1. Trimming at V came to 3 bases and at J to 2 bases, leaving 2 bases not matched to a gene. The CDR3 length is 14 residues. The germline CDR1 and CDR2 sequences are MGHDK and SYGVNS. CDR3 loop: CASSEGQGAYEQYF. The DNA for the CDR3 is TGTGCCAGCAGTGAGGGACAGGGTGCCTACGAGCAGTACTTC.

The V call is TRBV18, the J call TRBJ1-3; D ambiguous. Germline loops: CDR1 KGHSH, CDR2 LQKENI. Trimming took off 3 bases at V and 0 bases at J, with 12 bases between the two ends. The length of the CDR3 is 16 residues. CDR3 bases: TGTGCCAGCTCACCTGATGGCCGCTCCTCTGGAAACACCATATATTTT. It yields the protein CASSPDGRSSGNTIYF. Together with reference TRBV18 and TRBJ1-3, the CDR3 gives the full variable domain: NAGVMQNPRHLVRRRGQEARLRCSPMKGHSHVYWYRQLPEEGLKFMVYLQKENIIDESGMPKERFSAEFPKEGPSILRIQQVVRGDSAAYFCASSPDGRSSGNTIYFGEGSWLTVV.

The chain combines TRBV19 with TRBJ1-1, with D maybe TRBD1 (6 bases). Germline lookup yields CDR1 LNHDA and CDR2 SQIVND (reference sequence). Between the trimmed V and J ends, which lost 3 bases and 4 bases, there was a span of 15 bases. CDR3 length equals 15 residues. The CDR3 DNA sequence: TGTGCCAGTAGTATGGGCGGGGGGCGAAGCACTGAAGCTTTCTTT. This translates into CASSMGGGRSTEAFF. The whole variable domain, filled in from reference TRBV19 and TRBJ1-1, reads DGGITQSPKYLFRKEGQNVTLSCEQNLNHDAMYWYRQDPGQGLRLIYYSQIVNDFQKGDIAEGYSVSREKKESFPLTVTSAQKNPTAFYLCASSMGGGRSTEAFFGQGTRLTVV.

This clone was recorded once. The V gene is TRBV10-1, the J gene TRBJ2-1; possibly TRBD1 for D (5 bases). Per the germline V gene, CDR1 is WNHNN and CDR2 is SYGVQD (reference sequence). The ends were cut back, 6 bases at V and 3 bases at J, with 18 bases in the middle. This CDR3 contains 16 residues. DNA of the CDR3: TGCGCCAGCAGACAGGCTGACAGCCCGCTCTACAATGAGCAGTTCTTC. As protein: CASRQADSPLYNEQFF.

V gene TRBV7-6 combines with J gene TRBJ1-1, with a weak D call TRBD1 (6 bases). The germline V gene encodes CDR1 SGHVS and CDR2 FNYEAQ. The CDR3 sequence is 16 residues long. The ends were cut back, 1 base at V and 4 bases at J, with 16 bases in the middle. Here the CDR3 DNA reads TGTGCCAGCAGCTTAGAGTTGACTACCAGGGGCACTGAAGCTTTCTTT. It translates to CASSLELTTRGTEAFF.

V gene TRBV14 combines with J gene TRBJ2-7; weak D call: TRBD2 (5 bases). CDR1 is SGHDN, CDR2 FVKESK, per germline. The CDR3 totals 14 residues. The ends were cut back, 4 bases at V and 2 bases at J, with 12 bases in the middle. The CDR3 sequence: CASSPPGKTYEQYF. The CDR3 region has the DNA TGTGCCAGCAGCCCTCCCGGGAAAACCTACGAGCAGTACTTC.

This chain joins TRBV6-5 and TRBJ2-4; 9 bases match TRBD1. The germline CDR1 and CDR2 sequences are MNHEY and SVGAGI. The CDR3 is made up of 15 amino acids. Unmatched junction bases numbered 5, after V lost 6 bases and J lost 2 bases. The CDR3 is CASRGQGGTKNIQYF. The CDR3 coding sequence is TGTGCCAGCAGGGGACAGGGAGGGACCAAAAACATTCAGTACTTC.

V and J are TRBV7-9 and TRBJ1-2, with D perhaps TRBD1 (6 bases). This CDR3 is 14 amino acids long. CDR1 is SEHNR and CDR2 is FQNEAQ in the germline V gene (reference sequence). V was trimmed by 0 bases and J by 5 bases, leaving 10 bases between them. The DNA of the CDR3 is TGTGCCAGCAGCTTAGCGGTGACAGGATATGGCTACACCTTC. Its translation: CASSLAVTGYGYTF.

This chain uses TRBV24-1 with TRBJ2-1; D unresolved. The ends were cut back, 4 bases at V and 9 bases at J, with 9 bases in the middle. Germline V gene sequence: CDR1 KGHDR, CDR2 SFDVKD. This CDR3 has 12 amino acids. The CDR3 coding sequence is TGTGCCACCAGTGACCCCGGTATTGAGCAGTTCTTC. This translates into CATSDPGIEQFF.

CDR3 region: CASSKALSSGPYNEQFF. CDR3 nucleotide sequence: TGTGCCAGCAGCAAAGCGCTTTCGAGCGGACCCTACAATGAGCAGTTCTTC. The chain carries TRBV21-1 and TRBJ2-1; the table's D call, TRBD2, has no DNA check behind it. TRBV21-1 is recorded as a pseudogene. The CDR3 totals 17 residues.

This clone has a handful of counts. CDR3 residues: CAIGLSGTSEQYF. The CDR3, as DNA: TGTGCCATCGGACTTAGTGGGACTAGCGAGCAGTACTTC. The chain employs TRBV6-5 and TRBJ2-7, with 8 bases aligning to TRBD2. J was trimmed by 6 bases and V by 10 bases; bases with no gene match: 11. Germline lookup yields CDR1 MNHEY and CDR2 SVGAGI. The CDR3 runs 13 residues.

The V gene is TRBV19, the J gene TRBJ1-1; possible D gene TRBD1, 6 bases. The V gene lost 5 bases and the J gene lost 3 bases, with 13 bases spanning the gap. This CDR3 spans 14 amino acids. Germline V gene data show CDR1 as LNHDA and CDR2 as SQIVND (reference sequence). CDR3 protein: CASSHGQLYTEAFF. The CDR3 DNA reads TGTGCCAGTAGTCACGGACAGTTATACACTGAAGCTTTCTTT.

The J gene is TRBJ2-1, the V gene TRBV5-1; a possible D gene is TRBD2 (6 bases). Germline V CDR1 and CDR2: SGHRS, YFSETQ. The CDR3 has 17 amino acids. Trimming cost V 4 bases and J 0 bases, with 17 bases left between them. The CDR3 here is CASSPGDKGGSYNEQFF. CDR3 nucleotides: TGCGCCAGCAGCCCCGGGGATAAGGGAGGCTCCTACAATGAGCAGTTCTTC.

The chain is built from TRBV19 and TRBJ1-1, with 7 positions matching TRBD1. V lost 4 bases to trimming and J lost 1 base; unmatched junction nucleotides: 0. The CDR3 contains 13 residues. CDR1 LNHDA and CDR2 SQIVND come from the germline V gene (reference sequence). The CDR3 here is CASSTGGNTEAFF. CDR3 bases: TGTGCCAGTAGTACAGGGGGGAACACTGAAGCTTTCTTT.

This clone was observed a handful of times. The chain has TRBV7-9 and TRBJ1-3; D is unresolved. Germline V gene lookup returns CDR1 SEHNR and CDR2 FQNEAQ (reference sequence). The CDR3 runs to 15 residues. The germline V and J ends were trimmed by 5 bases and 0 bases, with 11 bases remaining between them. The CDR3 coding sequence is TGTGCCAGCAGCCCCTATCGGGACTCTGGAAACACCATATATTTT. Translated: CASSPYRDSGNTIYF.

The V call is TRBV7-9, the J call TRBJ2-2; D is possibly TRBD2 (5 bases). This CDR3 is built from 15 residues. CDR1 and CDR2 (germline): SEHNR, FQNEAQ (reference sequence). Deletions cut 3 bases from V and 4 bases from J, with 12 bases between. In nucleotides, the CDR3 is TGTGCCAGCAGCTTTGAACTAGGCGGCACCGGGGAGCTGTTTTTT. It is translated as CASSFELGGTGELFF.